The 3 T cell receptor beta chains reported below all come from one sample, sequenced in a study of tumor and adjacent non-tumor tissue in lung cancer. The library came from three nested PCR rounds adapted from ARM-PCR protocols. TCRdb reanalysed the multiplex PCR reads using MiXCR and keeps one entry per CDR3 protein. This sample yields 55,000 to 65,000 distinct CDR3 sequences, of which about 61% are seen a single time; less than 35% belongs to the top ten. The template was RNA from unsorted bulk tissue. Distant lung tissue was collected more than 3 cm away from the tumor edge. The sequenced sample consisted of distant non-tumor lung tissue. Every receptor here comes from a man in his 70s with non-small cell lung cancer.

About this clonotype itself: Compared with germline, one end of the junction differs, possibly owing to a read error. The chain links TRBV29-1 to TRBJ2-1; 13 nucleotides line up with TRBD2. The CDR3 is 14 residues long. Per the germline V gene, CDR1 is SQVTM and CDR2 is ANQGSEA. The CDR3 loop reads CSVPGLAGYSERFF. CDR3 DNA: TGCAGCGTTCCGGGACTAGCGGGGTACAGTGAGCGGTTCTTC.

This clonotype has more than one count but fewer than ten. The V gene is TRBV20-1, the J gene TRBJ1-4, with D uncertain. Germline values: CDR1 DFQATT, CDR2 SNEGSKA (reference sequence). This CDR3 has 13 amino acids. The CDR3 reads CNVPGNLVEKLFF. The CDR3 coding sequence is TGCAATGTTCCAGGCAATCTGGTTGAAAAACTGTTTTTT.

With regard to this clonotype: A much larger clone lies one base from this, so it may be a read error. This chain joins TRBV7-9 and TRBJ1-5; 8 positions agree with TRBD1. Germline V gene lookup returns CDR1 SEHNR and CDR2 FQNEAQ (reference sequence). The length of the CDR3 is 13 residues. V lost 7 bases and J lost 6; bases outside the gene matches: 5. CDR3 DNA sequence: TGTGCCAGCACGACAGGGGCGGGTCAGCCCCAGCATTTT. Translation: CASTTGAGQPQHF.